Below, one TCR beta chain is given with its context. The antigen is undetermined. This entry belongs to a study of cytomegalovirus exposure and HLA in healthy donors. A multiplex PCR was run with 60 Vbeta primers and 13 Jbeta primers. Data came from immunoSEQ multiplex PCR; TCRdb stores just in-frame clones and leaves some out. The sample carries about 130,000 clones, roughly four fifths recorded once. Trimming cost V 6 bases and J 2 bases, with 13 bases left between them. CDR3 length: 15 amino acids. In germline, CDR1 is MDHEN, CDR2 SYDVKM. Regarding the study as a whole: Most CMV-associated TCR beta chains appeared HLA-restricted in a later analysis.

V and J are TRBV28 and TRBJ2-2; tentatively, D is TRBD1 (5 bases). The sequence came from a woman aged 45-65 years in good health and CMV-seronegative. Source material: PBMCs. This chain's CDR3 is CASRPLTANTGELFF. CDR3 bases: TGTGCCAGCAGACCATTGACAGCAAACACCGGGGAGCTGTTTTTT. Full variable domain (rest looked up from reference TRBV28 and TRBJ2-2): DVKVTQSSRYLVKRTGEKVFLECVQDMDHENMFWYRQDPGLGLRLIYFSYDVKMKEKGDIPEGYSVSREKKERFSLILESASTNQTSMYLCASRPLTANTGELFFGEGSRLTVL.